This TCR beta chain comes out of a study of T cells in Graves' hyperthyroidism and ophthalmopathy. Study summary: At initial diagnosis, before any treatment had begun, peripheral blood was obtained.

PBMCs were obtained from 10 ml fresh peripheral blood. This clonotype was seen many times. Its specificity is unknown. Study-level points and caveats: A 13 V-J signature model discriminated ophthalmopathy versus stable hyperthyroidism.

RNA transcripts served as the template for amplifying TCR beta CDR3 regions. HTBI primers drove first-round RT-PCR of the TCR CDR3. TCRdb reanalysed the multiplex PCR reads using MiXCR and keeps one entry per CDR3 protein. The sample has hundreds of thousands of distinct CDR3 sequences; 13% to 15% are singletons. This CDR3 has 12 residues. V was trimmed by 4 bases and J by 5 bases, leaving 9 bases between them. Germline loops: CDR1 LGHDT, CDR2 YNNKEL (reference sequence). The receptor comes from a woman in her forties or fifties with Graves' ophthalmopathy. This chain connects TRBV3-1 to TRBJ2-7; D is uncertain. The sequenced material came from blood. The DNA for the CDR3 is TGTGCCAGCAGCCCTCAAGGCCACGAGCAGTACTTC. This gives the protein CASSPQGHEQYF.